Listed below are T cell receptor beta chains from one sample, sequenced in a study of T cells after yellow fever vaccination. In TCRdb, the 5' RACE reads were re-called with MiXCR into one record per CDR3 protein. Of 350,000 to 450,000 distinct CDR3 sequences listed, roughly 20% are singletons. The input for sequencing was PBMCs, taken before the yellow fever booster vaccination. The receptors originated from a man aged 18 to 30 who received the YFV17D yellow fever vaccine. CDR3s include the opening cysteine and the closing phenylalanine or tryptophan. The D gene is left open where the match is weak. Size tells how often a clone was seen (once, few, many) or the class of an expanded clone, and some rows leave it out.

TRBV4-1	few	TRBJ2-3	-	TGCGCCAGCAGCAAGCTAGACAGATTAACAGATACGCAGTATTTT	CASSKLDRLTDTQYF
TRBV11-2	few	TRBJ2-7	-	TGTGCCAGCAGCCTCGGGGGCTTCCCCTACGAGCAGTACTTC	CASSLGGFPYEQYF
TRBV7-2	-	TRBJ1-1	-	TGTGCCAGCAGCTTCTATTCGGCGGTGAACACTGAAGCTTTCTTT	CASSFYSAVNTEAFF
TRBV7-8	-	TRBJ2-1	TRBD2	TGTGCCAGCAGCCCCGAACTAGCGACCTCCTACAATGAGCAGTTCTTC	CASSPELATSYNEQFF
TRBV18	-	TRBJ1-4	-	TGTGCCAGCTCACCAACGACGACAGGCTCGAATGAAAAACTGTTTTTT	CASSPTTTGSNEKLFF
TRBV5-5	-	TRBJ2-1	TRBD2	TGTGCCAGCAGCTTGGGACTAGCGGGGACCAATGAGCAGTTCTTC	CASSLGLAGTNEQFF
TRBV29-1	-	TRBJ2-5	TRBD1	TGCAGCGTTGCCCTAGACAGGGAAGAGCAAGAGACCCAGTACTTC	CSVALDREEQETQYF
TRBV6-5	-	TRBJ1-3	-	TGTGCCAGCAGCGAATGGAGGGGACCAGGAAACACCATATATTTT	CASSEWRGPGNTIYF
TRBV14	few	TRBJ2-3	-	TGTGCCAGCAGCCCCTCACTGGGGGACTCTAGCACAGATACGCAGTATTTT	CASSPSLGDSSTDTQYF
TRBV6-2/TRBV6-3	-	TRBJ2-1	-	TGTGCCAGCAGTGAGGAAGGTGGGGCCCGCGATGAGCAGTTCTTC	CASSEEGGARDEQFF
TRBV20-1	-	TRBJ1-5	-	TGCAGTGCTAGAGATAGGCGGAGCAATATCAATCAGCCCCAGCATTTT	CSARDRRSNINQPQHF
TRBV7-2	many	TRBJ2-3	-	TGTGCCAGCAGCTTTTCGGCAGATACGCAGTATTTT	CASSFSADTQYF
TRBV7-9	-	TRBJ1-1	TRBD1	TGTGCCAGCAGCTTAGAGACAGGGGGCTGGGGAGCTTTCTTT	CASSLETGGWGAFF
TRBV7-9	-	TRBJ1-2	-	TGTGCCAGCAGCTTCACAGGCTATGGCTACACCTTC	CASSFTGYGYTF
TRBV7-7	few	TRBJ2-5	-	TGTGCTAGCAGCTCCACCCGCCAGGAGACCCAGTACTTC	CASSSTRQETQYF
TRBV4-3	-	TRBJ1-3	-	TGCGCCAGCAGCCAAGTCCAGGGCCTTCTCTCTGGAAACACCATATATTTT	CASSQVQGLLSGNTIYF
TRBV6-5	many	TRBJ2-3	TRBD2	TGTGCCAGCAGCCAGGTGGTAGCGGGGGGACCCACAGATACGCAGTATTTT	CASSQVVAGGPTDTQYF
TRBV5-1	many	TRBJ1-4	-	TGCGCCAGCAGCTTGGCCGGATCGACTAATGAAAAACTGTTTTTT	CASSLAGSTNEKLFF
TRBV20-1	-	TRBJ2-1	TRBD1	TGCAGTGCTTACAGGGGCGTGGATGAGCAGTTCTTC	CSAYRGVDEQFF
TRBV18	few	TRBJ2-7	-	TGTGCCAGCTCACCGCCGGGGGACCCCGGGGAGCAGTACTTC	CASSPPGDPGEQYF
TRBV6-5	-	TRBJ2-7	TRBD1	TGTGCCAGCAGTTGGGACAGGGGAACCTACGAGCAGTACTTC	CASSWDRGTYEQYF
TRBV6-5	-	TRBJ2-5	TRBD1	TGTGCCAGCAGTTGGGGACAGGGCGGGTTGGAGACCCAGTACTTC	CASSWGQGGLETQYF
TRBV20-1	-	TRBJ1-1	-	TGCAGTGCTAGAGGGGGGGTCCTCACTGAAGCTTTCTTT	CSARGGVLTEAFF
TRBV9	-	TRBJ1-1	-	TGTGCCAGCAGCGTAGACCAGGGGTTGAACACTGAAGCTTTCTTT	CASSVDQGLNTEAFF
TRBV20-1	few	TRBJ2-1	TRBD1	TGCAGTGCTAGAGGCCCGGGACAGGGGGGATATGAGCAGTTCTTC	CSARGPGQGGYEQFF
TRBV9	-	TRBJ1-2	TRBD1	TGTGCCAGCAGCCCACGGGACAGGGGTGGCTATGGCTACACCTTC	CASSPRDRGGYGYTF
TRBV13	-	TRBJ1-4	-	TGTGCCAGCAGCTTAAGGGTTTCTGCTGGTGAAAAACTGTTTTTT	CASSLRVSAGEKLFF
TRBV9	-	TRBJ2-5	-	TGTGCCAGCAGCGTAGGGTTTGGACAGAGTTTTCAAGAGACCCAGTACTTC	CASSVGFGQSFQETQYF